This is a list of T cell receptor beta chains from one sample in a study of T cell changes during pregnancy in multiple sclerosis. TCRdb's table, derived via immunoSEQ multiplex PCR, lists solely in-frame clones and lacks some. Of some 110,000 clones in the sample, about 89% were seen once. Sequences were derived from peripheral blood, sampled before pregnancy. The receptors were gathered from a female donor with multiple sclerosis, enrolled in a pregnancy study. Each CDR3 is given with its conserved first and last residue. A D gene is named only where the DNA matches it firmly. Rows may omit the clone size; those that give it use once, few, many or a size class.

V: TRBV7-2
size: -
J: TRBJ2-5
D: -
CDR3: CASSLEVGQGTQYF
DNA: TGTGCCAGCAGCTTAGAGGTGGGGCAGGGGACCCAGTACTTC

V: TRBV28
size: few
J: TRBJ2-1
D: TRBD2
CDR3: CASSSIAGVGNEQFF
DNA: TGTGCCAGCAGTTCCATAGCGGGAGTTGGCAATGAGCAGTTCTTC

V: TRBV7-9
size: once
J: TRBJ1-1
D: TRBD1
CDR3: CASSQGQANTEAFF
DNA: TGTGCCAGCAGCCAGGGACAGGCTAACACTGAAGCTTTCTTT

V: TRBV28
size: once
J: TRBJ2-7
D: -
CDR3: CASNSAAASSYEQYF
DNA: TGTGCCAGCAATTCTGCAGCGGCGAGCTCCTACGAGCAGTACTTC

V: TRBV30
size: few
J: TRBJ1-1
D: -
CDR3: CAWKITTWNTEAFF
DNA: TGTGCCTGGAAAATTACGACATGGAACACTGAAGCTTTCTTT

V: TRBV15
size: -
J: TRBJ1-4
D: TRBD1
CDR3: CATSVNRDRANEKLFF
DNA: TGTGCCACCAGCGTCAACCGGGACAGGGCTAATGAAAAACTGTTTTTT

V: TRBV19
size: -
J: TRBJ1-1
D: TRBD1
CDR3: CASSPTGATEAFF
DNA: TGTGCCAGTAGTCCCACAGGGGCCACTGAAGCTTTCTTT

V: TRBV4-1
size: -
J: TRBJ2-7
D: -
CDR3: CASSQFRNYEQYF
DNA: TGCGCCAGCAGCCAATTCAGGAACTACGAGCAGTACTTC

V: TRBV7-2
size: -
J: TRBJ2-1
D: TRBD2
CDR3: CASSLRRKTSGTDNEQFF
DNA: TGTGCCAGCAGCTTAAGGCGGAAGACTAGCGGGACGGACAATGAGCAGTTCTTC

V: TRBV9
size: -
J: TRBJ2-5
D: -
CDR3: CATPTRIELAEPRRETQYF
DNA: TGTGCCACCCCGACCAGAATAGAATTAGCGGAACCTCGGAGAGAGACCCAGTACTTC

V: TRBV2
size: -
J: TRBJ1-3
D: -
CDR3: CASSDDQGNTIYF
DNA: TGTGCCAGCAGTGACGATCAGGGAAACACCATATATTTT

V: TRBV6-6
size: once
J: TRBJ2-7
D: TRBD1
CDR3: CASSGTGQHYEQYF
DNA: TGTGCCAGCAGTGGAACGGGACAGCACTACGAGCAGTACTTC

V: TRBV7-9
size: -
J: TRBJ2-7
D: -
CDR3: CASSSGQSYEQYF
DNA: TGTGCCAGCAGCTCCGGACAGTCCTACGAGCAGTACTTC

V: TRBV29-1
size: -
J: TRBJ1-1
D: -
CDR3: CSVGGGNTEAFF
DNA: TGCAGCGTTGGAGGGGGGAACACTGAAGCTTTCTTT

V: TRBV11-3
size: -
J: TRBJ2-3
D: -
CDR3: CASSDPRQDPRFGQYF
DNA: TGTGCCAGCAGTGATCCCCGTCAAGACCCTAGATTTGGGCAGTATTTT

V: TRBV28
size: -
J: TRBJ2-7
D: -
CDR3: CASRGAELSYEQYF
DNA: TGTGCCAGCAGGGGAGCGGAACTCTCCTACGAGCAGTACTTC

V: TRBV19
size: -
J: TRBJ1-2
D: -
CDR3: CASSTKQGVGGYTF
DNA: TGTGCCAGTAGTACGAAACAGGGAGTCGGGGGCTACACCTTC

V: TRBV7-2
size: -
J: TRBJ1-1
D: TRBD1
CDR3: CASSLGQTNTEAFF
DNA: TGTGCCAGCAGCCTGGGACAGACCAACACTGAAGCTTTCTTT

V: TRBV6-6
size: -
J: TRBJ1-5
D: -
CDR3: CASSTEYQPQHF
DNA: TGTGCCAGCAGTACAGAGTATCAGCCCCAGCATTTT

V: TRBV5-4
size: -
J: TRBJ2-2
D: -
CDR3: CASSFWRGNTGELFF
DNA: TGTGCCAGCAGCTTTTGGCGGGGAAACACCGGGGAGCTGTTTTTT

V: TRBV5-1
size: once
J: TRBJ1-1
D: TRBD1
CDR3: CASSPGQAGTEAFF
DNA: TGCGCCAGCAGCCCGGGACAGGCAGGCACTGAAGCTTTCTTT

V: TRBV6-1
size: few
J: TRBJ1-1
D: TRBD1
CDR3: CASRLTGAEAFF
DNA: TGTGCCAGCAGATTGACAGGGGCTGAAGCTTTCTTT

V: TRBV11-2
size: -
J: TRBJ1-5
D: -
CDR3: CASSLRGSGSNQPQHF
DNA: TGTGCCAGCAGCTTAAGGGGCAGCGGGAGCAATCAGCCCCAGCATTTT

V: TRBV18
size: -
J: TRBJ1-4
D: TRBD1
CDR3: CASSPRTGSNEKLFF
DNA: TGTGCCAGCTCACCGCGGACAGGCTCTAATGAAAAACTGTTTTTT

V: TRBV4-3
size: -
J: TRBJ2-7
D: -
CDR3: CASSQEMLTFYEQYF
DNA: TGCGCCAGCAGCCAAGAAATGTTAACTTTCTACGAGCAGTACTTC

V: TRBV14
size: -
J: TRBJ1-1
D: -
CDR3: CASSQDLRNTEAFF
DNA: TGTGCCAGCAGCCAAGATCTCCGGAACACTGAAGCTTTCTTT

V: TRBV19
size: -
J: TRBJ1-6
D: -
CDR3: CASREGNNSPLHF
DNA: TGTGCCAGTCGGGAGGGGAACAATTCACCCCTCCACTTT

V: TRBV10-3
size: -
J: TRBJ2-7
D: TRBD1
CDR3: CAIWGTDSYEQYF
DNA: TGTGCCATCTGGGGGACAGACTCCTACGAGCAGTACTTC

V: TRBV6-4
size: once
J: TRBJ2-2
D: TRBD2
CDR3: CASSDGGGTGELFF
DNA: TGTGCCAGCAGTGACGGCGGGGGTACCGGGGAGCTGTTTTTT

V: TRBV28
size: -
J: TRBJ1-2
D: -
CDR3: CASSSGPVGGGGRLFYGYTF
DNA: TGTGCCAGCAGTTCCGGCCCCGTTGGTGGGGGGGGCAGGCTCTTCTATGGCTACACCTTC

V: TRBV10-3
size: -
J: TRBJ2-7
D: -
CDR3: CAISESTASLAEQYF
DNA: TGTGCCATCAGTGAGTCGACGGCTAGTCTTGCCGAGCAGTACTTC

V: TRBV18
size: -
J: TRBJ1-5
D: -
CDR3: CASSPPDRNQPQHF
DNA: TGTGCCAGCTCACCACCTGACAGGAATCAGCCCCAGCATTTT

V: TRBV7-8
size: -
J: TRBJ2-2
D: -
CDR3: CASSLSRAGELFF
DNA: TGTGCCAGCAGCTTATCACGGGCCGGGGAGCTGTTTTTT

V: TRBV2
size: -
J: TRBJ2-5
D: TRBD1
CDR3: CASSAHWGAGGKETQYF
DNA: TGTGCCAGCAGTGCTCATTGGGGGGCAGGGGGCAAAGAGACCCAGTACTTC

V: TRBV27
size: few
J: TRBJ2-7
D: -
CDR3: CASNSGLPSYEQYF
DNA: TGTGCCAGCAATTCAGGGCTACCCTCCTACGAGCAGTACTTC

V: TRBV9
size: -
J: TRBJ2-2
D: -
CDR3: CASSVGSAPGELFF
DNA: TGTGCCAGCAGCGTAGGTAGCGCCCCCGGGGAGCTGTTTTTT

V: TRBV19
size: -
J: TRBJ2-6
D: -
CDR3: CASSKFTGSGANVLTF
DNA: TGTGCCAGTAGTAAGTTTACAGGGTCTGGGGCCAACGTCCTGACTTTC

V: TRBV30
size: -
J: TRBJ2-2
D: TRBD2
CDR3: CAWSTLAGGTGELFF
DNA: TGTGCCTGGAGCACTTTAGCGGGAGGCACCGGGGAGCTGTTTTTT

V: TRBV14
size: -
J: TRBJ1-2
D: -
CDR3: CASSPRGGDGYTF
DNA: TGTGCCAGCAGCCCCCGGGGTGGGGATGGCTACACCTTC

V: TRBV6-5
size: -
J: TRBJ1-3
D: -
CDR3: CASGITGSSGNTIYF
DNA: TGTGCCAGTGGAATAACAGGTTCCTCTGGAAACACCATATATTTT

V: TRBV5-1
size: -
J: TRBJ2-3
D: -
CDR3: CASSDGAADTQYF
DNA: TGCGCCAGCAGCGATGGAGCGGCGGATACGCAGTATTTT

V: TRBV27
size: -
J: TRBJ1-2
D: -
CDR3: CASSPGARDYGYTF
DNA: TGTGCCAGCAGCCCTGGGGCCAGGGACTATGGCTACACCTTC

V: TRBV4-3
size: -
J: TRBJ2-7
D: -
CDR3: CASSRTGASYEQYF
DNA: TGCGCCAGCAGCCGAACAGGCGCCTCCTACGAGCAGTACTTC

V: TRBV27
size: -
J: TRBJ2-1
D: TRBD1
CDR3: CASSLYSGGDDNEQFF
DNA: TGTGCCAGCAGTTTATATTCAGGGGGCGATGACAATGAGCAGTTCTTC

V: TRBV28
size: -
J: TRBJ2-7
D: -
CDR3: CASSFLRTHYEQYF
DNA: TGTGCCAGCAGTTTTCTACGTACGCACTACGAGCAGTACTTC

V: TRBV19
size: -
J: TRBJ1-5
D: -
CDR3: CATRSWWQEVMGNQPQHF
DNA: TGTGCCACCAGATCCTGGTGGCAGGAGGTAATGGGCAATCAGCCCCAGCATTTT

V: TRBV5-1
size: -
J: TRBJ1-3
D: TRBD1
CDR3: CASSLGTGGSSGNTIYF
DNA: TGCGCCAGCAGCTTGGGGACAGGGGGATCCTCTGGAAACACCATATATTTT

V: TRBV19
size: -
J: TRBJ1-5
D: -
CDR3: CASSRPGGPGNQPQHF
DNA: TGTGCCAGTAGCAGACCGGGGGGGCCGGGCAATCAGCCCCAGCATTTT

V: TRBV7-6
size: -
J: TRBJ2-3
D: TRBD2
CDR3: CASSLAPGASGTDTQYF
DNA: TGTGCCAGCAGCTTAGCGCCCGGGGCTAGCGGTACAGATACGCAGTATTTT

V: TRBV18
size: -
J: TRBJ1-1
D: -
CDR3: CASSPQENTEAFF
DNA: TGTGCCAGCTCCCCTCAGGAGAACACTGAAGCTTTCTTT

V: TRBV11-1
size: -
J: TRBJ2-5
D: -
CDR3: CASSLEWGGDQETQYF
DNA: TGTGCCAGCAGCTTAGAATGGGGAGGAGATCAAGAGACCCAGTACTTC

V: TRBV6-1
size: -
J: TRBJ1-5
D: -
CDR3: CASSGQWDQPQHF
DNA: TGTGCCAGCAGCGGACAGTGGGATCAGCCCCAGCATTTT

V: TRBV14
size: few
J: TRBJ1-1
D: -
CDR3: CASTSTTGTLEAFF
DNA: TGTGCCAGCACCAGTACAACCGGGACACTTGAAGCTTTCTTT

V: TRBV18
size: -
J: TRBJ2-1
D: TRBD1
CDR3: CASSPPGTGEQFF
DNA: TGTGCCAGCTCACCACCGGGGACAGGTGAGCAGTTCTTC

V: TRBV28
size: -
J: TRBJ1-2
D: TRBD1
CDR3: CVVIEWGQNYGYTF
DNA: TGTGTGGTGATTGAATGGGGACAGAACTATGGCTACACCTTC